This TCR beta chain was retrieved from a study of molecular identifiers for immune sequencing clone quantification. Study-wide context: Five portions were made in replicates from RNA of about 21,000 or 97,000 naive CD8 cells, and four underwent sequencing.

TCRdb reprocessed the PCR reads via MiXCR and lists one record per CDR3 protein. Of about 510,000 distinct CDR3 sequences listed, about 22% are singletons. Study-wide findings and caveats: Effector cells had over 98% of their molecules in clones above 20 RNA copies, while naive cells had under 1%.

With respect to this clonotype: Antigen: not known.

The sequence came from a human donor in good health. Some libraries in this study had Jurkat cell RNA spiked in. The specimen was naive CD8+ T cells from blood, with Jurkat cell RNA spiked in. Subset given: FACS-sorted CD8+CD4-CCR7+CD45RA+ naive T cells.

The CDR3 coding sequence is TGCAGTGCTAGAAGGGACAGACACACCGGGGAGCTGTTTTTT. It encodes CSARRDRHTGELFF. V usage is TRBV20-1 and J usage is TRBJ2-2; 7 nucleotides agree with TRBD1. The V gene end was trimmed by 2 bases and the J gene end by 3 bases; junction bases not matched to a gene: 3. CDR3 length: 14 amino acids. CDR1 DFQATT and CDR2 SNEGSKA come from the germline V gene (reference sequence).